The rows below give T cell receptor beta chains drawn from one sample of a study of PD-L1 blockade in urothelial cancer. This table comes from immunoSEQ multiplex PCR, and its TCRdb copy is limited to in-frame clones, with some not included. The sample includes about 130,000 clones, 65% to 85% of them seen just once. The sequencing used PBMCs, collected around atezolizumab (anti-PD-L1) treatment. The origin of the receptors is a middle-aged man with urothelial cancer. Both conserved end residues are part of each CDR3. D genes are given only for firm matches. Some rows have no size entry. The others give once, few or many, or a class for an expanded clone.

D gene	V gene	clone size	J gene	CDR3 DNA	CDR3 protein
-	TRBV5-8	-	TRBJ1-6	TGTGCCAGCACCCCGGGGGGCACTACGAATTCACCCCTCCACTTT	CASTPGGTTNSPLHF
TRBD2	TRBV5-1	-	TRBJ2-7	TGCGCCAGCAGCTTGGGCGCGGGAGGGCCCTACGAGCAGTACTTC	CASSLGAGGPYEQYF
TRBD2	TRBV6-6	few	TRBJ2-7	TGTGCCAGCAGTCCCGGGACTAGGTCCTACGAGCAGTACTTC	CASSPGTRSYEQYF
TRBD2	TRBV9	-	TRBJ2-7	TGTGCCAGCAGCCCTCCGGGACTAGCGGGGAGCTCCTACGAGCAGTACTTC	CASSPPGLAGSSYEQYF
TRBD1	TRBV28	once	TRBJ1-4	TGTGCCAGCAGTTTTGGCGGACAGGGTCGTTGGGAAAAACTGTTTTTT	CASSFGGQGRWEKLFF
-	TRBV19	-	TRBJ1-1	TGTGCCAGTAGTTACCCCGGCGGACTGAGTGAAGCTTTCTTT	CASSYPGGLSEAFF
-	TRBV7-3	-	TRBJ2-1	TGTGCCAGCAGCTTAAAATCTGGAGTTGATAACAATGAGCAGTTCTTC	CASSLKSGVDNNEQFF
TRBD1	TRBV7-2	-	TRBJ2-1	TGTGCCAGCAGCTTACCACCGCCGGGACAGGGACACAATGAGCAGTTCTTC	CASSLPPPGQGHNEQFF
TRBD1	TRBV11-2	-	TRBJ2-7	TGTGCCAGCAGCGATCGACAGGGAACCTACGAGCAGTACTTC	CASSDRQGTYEQYF
TRBD2	TRBV11-3	-	TRBJ2-1	TGTGCCAGCAGCTTAGGGGTTAGCGGGAGGTACAATGAGCAGTTCTTC	CASSLGVSGRYNEQFF
-	TRBV6-5	once	TRBJ1-4	TGTGCCAGCAGTTACTCGGGGGCGAGTAATGAAAAACTGTTTTTT	CASSYSGASNEKLFF
TRBD2	TRBV11-2	-	TRBJ2-1	TGTGCCAGCAGCTTAGTCGCGACTAGCGGGAGGGGATACAATGAGCAGTTCTTC	CASSLVATSGRGYNEQFF
-	TRBV4-2	-	TRBJ1-5	TGTGCCAGCAGCTCCCCCGGACAAGGAAATCAGCCCCAGCATTTT	CASSSPGQGNQPQHF
-	TRBV18	-	TRBJ1-6	TGTGCCAGCTCACAGGACAGCCTTAATTCACCCCTCCACTTT	CASSQDSLNSPLHF
-	TRBV30	-	TRBJ1-1	TGTGCCTGGAGTCAGAGAGGGGGGGGCACTGAAGCTTTCTTT	CAWSQRGGGTEAFF
TRBD2	TRBV11-2	-	TRBJ2-5	TGTGCCAGCAGCTCCTACAAACTTAGCGGGACAGAGACCCAGTACTTC	CASSSYKLSGTETQYF
TRBD1	TRBV5-8	-	TRBJ1-2	TGTGCCAGCAGCTTACAGGGGCACTATGGCTACACCTTC	CASSLQGHYGYTF
TRBD1	TRBV28	-	TRBJ1-6	TGTGCCAGCAGTTTGACAGGGAGTTGGGCACCCCTCCACTTT	CASSLTGSWAPLHF
-	TRBV6-6	-	TRBJ2-7	TGTGCCAGCAGGTACCGGGAATACTACGAGCAGTACTTC	CASRYREYYEQYF
TRBD2	TRBV19	-	TRBJ2-1	TGTGCCAGTAGTATGAGGGCGGGAGGGCCCAATGAGCAGTTCTTC	CASSMRAGGPNEQFF
-	TRBV6-1	-	TRBJ1-5	TGTGCCAGCAGTGAAGCGCACGGTGGCAATCAGCCCCAGCATTTT	CASSEAHGGNQPQHF
-	TRBV5-1	-	TRBJ2-1	TGCGCCAGCAGCTTGGAGGCAGGATCCCCCAATGAGCAGTTCTTC	CASSLEAGSPNEQFF
-	TRBV4-1	-	TRBJ2-3	TGCGCCAGCAGCCTCGAGCCAGGAACAGATACGCAGTATTTT	CASSLEPGTDTQYF
-	TRBV9	few	TRBJ2-7	TGTGCCAGCAGCCCCGGTGGCGGGCGGTACGAGCAGTACTTC	CASSPGGGRYEQYF
TRBD1	TRBV27	-	TRBJ1-4	TGTGCCAGCAGTTTGGGGACAGGGGTTGAAAAACTGTTTTTT	CASSLGTGVEKLFF
TRBD2	TRBV5-1	-	TRBJ2-7	TGCGCCAGCAGCTTGGGGACTAGCGGGAGGGCCTACGAGCAGTACTTC	CASSLGTSGRAYEQYF
TRBD2	TRBV27	once	TRBJ2-7	TGTGCCAGCAGCCGCGTACTAGCGGGCTTCTCCTACGAGCAGTACTTC	CASSRVLAGFSYEQYF
-	TRBV25-1	-	TRBJ1-6	TGTGCCAGCAGTGCAGACTCCAATTCACCCCTCCACTTT	CASSADSNSPLHF
TRBD1	TRBV2	few	TRBJ1-2	TGTGCCAGCAGGCCCGGGACAGCCTATGGCTACACCTTC	CASRPGTAYGYTF
TRBD1	TRBV28	once	TRBJ2-7	TGTGCCAGCGGACGACAGGGGCCCTACGAGCAGTACTTC	CASGRQGPYEQYF
-	TRBV2	-	TRBJ2-7	TGTGCCAGCAGTAACCTAGGCGAGCAGTACTTC	CASSNLGEQYF
TRBD2	TRBV9	-	TRBJ2-1	TGTGCCAGCAGCGTAGCCGCTAGCGGGTGGAATGAGCAGTTCTTC	CASSVAASGWNEQFF
-	TRBV7-9	-	TRBJ1-6	TGTGCCAGCAGCTCCACGGCGGCCCTCCACTTT	CASSSTAALHF
-	TRBV7-9	-	TRBJ2-1	TGTGCCAGCAGCTTATCGCGGGACTACAATGAGCAGTTCTTC	CASSLSRDYNEQFF
TRBD1	TRBV30	many	TRBJ2-1	TGTGCCTGGACGGGACAGGGGGTTGGTGAGCAGTTCTTC	CAWTGQGVGEQFF
TRBD2	TRBV9	-	TRBJ2-2	TGTGCCAGCAGCGTAGGCCTAGCGGGAGTTTTTAGCACCGGGGAGCTGTTTTTT	CASSVGLAGVFSTGELFF
TRBD2	TRBV5-1	once	TRBJ2-1	TGCGCCAGCAGCTTGGAACTAGCGGGAGGGAGGAGTTCCTACAATGAGCAGTTCTTC	CASSLELAGGRSSYNEQFF
-	TRBV5-1	once	TRBJ1-2	TGCGCCAGCAGCTTGGCGTCGGGGAACTATGGCTACACCTTC	CASSLASGNYGYTF
TRBD1	TRBV5-5	-	TRBJ1-2	TGTGCCAGCAGCCCGGGACAGCTTGAAATGAGTATCTATGGCTACACCTTC	CASSPGQLEMSIYGYTF
-	TRBV7-6	-	TRBJ1-3	TGTGCCAGCAGCTTAGCCGGGGGACTTGGTGGAAACACCATATATTTT	CASSLAGGLGGNTIYF
-	TRBV5-1	-	TRBJ2-3	TGCGCCAGCAGCTTACCGGTCACAGATACGCAGTATTTT	CASSLPVTDTQYF
-	TRBV6-1	-	TRBJ1-4	TGTGCCAGCAGTCCGGGAAGGACTAATGAAAAACTGTTTTTT	CASSPGRTNEKLFF
-	TRBV27	-	TRBJ1-6	TGTGCCAGCAGTTTAGTAGGGGTTGGTAATTCACCCCTCCACTTT	CASSLVGVGNSPLHF
-	TRBV27	-	TRBJ2-7	TGTGCCAGCAGTGCCTCGACAGGTTTCTACGAGCAGTACTTC	CASSASTGFYEQYF